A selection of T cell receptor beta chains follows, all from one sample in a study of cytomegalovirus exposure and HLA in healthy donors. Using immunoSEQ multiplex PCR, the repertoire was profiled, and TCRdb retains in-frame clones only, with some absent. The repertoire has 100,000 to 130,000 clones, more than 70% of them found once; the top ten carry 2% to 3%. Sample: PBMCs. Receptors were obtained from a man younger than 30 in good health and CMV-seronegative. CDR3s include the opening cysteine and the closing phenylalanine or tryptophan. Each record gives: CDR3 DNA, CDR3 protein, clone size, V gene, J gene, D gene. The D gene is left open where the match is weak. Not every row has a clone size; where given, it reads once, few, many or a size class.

TGTGCCAGCAGCCCAGACCAACAGGGGGCGTTTGGAAACACCATATATTTT	CASSPDQQGAFGNTIYF	.	TRBV7-8	TRBJ1-3	TRBD1
TGCAGCGTCCTCCAGGGGGCTCCCAATCAGCCCCAGCATTTT	CSVLQGAPNQPQHF	.	TRBV29-1	TRBJ1-5	TRBD1
TGTGCCAGCAGCCAAGATCAATTCCCTAGCGGGTCCTACAATGAGCAGTTCTTC	CASSQDQFPSGSYNEQFF	.	TRBV14	TRBJ2-1	TRBD2
TGCGCCAGCAGCCAAGGTTCGGTAACGGGGAGCTCCTACGAGCAGTACTTC	CASSQGSVTGSSYEQYF	.	TRBV4-1	TRBJ2-7	.
TGTGCCAGCAGCTCGTCAGATACGCAGTATTTT	CASSSSDTQYF	.	TRBV11-2	TRBJ2-3	.
TGTGCCAGCAGCTCAACCGGGTCCTTTGAGCAGTACTTC	CASSSTGSFEQYF	.	TRBV5-6	TRBJ2-7	.
TGTGCCAGCAGTACGGGGACAGGGAACACCGGGGAGCTGTTTTTT	CASSTGTGNTGELFF	.	TRBV6-1	TRBJ2-2	TRBD1
TGTGCCAGCAGCCTAACAGGGGTCGAGCAGTACTTC	CASSLTGVEQYF	.	TRBV11-2	TRBJ2-7	TRBD1
TGTGCCAGCAGCGGACTCTATGGCTACACCTTC	CASSGLYGYTF	.	TRBV25-1	TRBJ1-2	.
TGTGCCAGCAGTGCAGAAATTAGCAATCAGCCCCAGCATTTT	CASSAEISNQPQHF	.	TRBV2	TRBJ1-5	.
TGTGCCAGCAGCTTAGGCGGGACCTACGAGCAGTACTTC	CASSLGGTYEQYF	.	TRBV7-9	TRBJ2-7	.
TGTGCCATCAAGCAGGGGTATGGCCAGCCCCAGCATTTT	CAIKQGYGQPQHF	.	TRBV10-3	TRBJ1-5	.
TGTGCCAGCAGCTTAAGAAACAGGGGCCATTACAATGAGCAGTTCTTC	CASSLRNRGHYNEQFF	.	TRBV11-2	TRBJ2-1	TRBD1
TGTGCCAGCAGCCCCTCGGGGGGCACGAACACTGAAGCTTTCTTT	CASSPSGGTNTEAFF	.	TRBV11-3	TRBJ1-1	.
TGTGCCAGTAGTATTGCATCAGGGTGGGGTGAAGCTTTCTTT	CASSIASGWGEAFF	few	TRBV19	TRBJ1-1	.
TGTTCCAGCAGCGTGGACAGTATAAAACTGTTTTTT	CSSSVDSIKLFF	.	TRBV7-9	TRBJ1-4	.
TGTGCCAGCAGTCGGAGCACTAGCCTAAACACTGAAGCTTTCTTT	CASSRSTSLNTEAFF	few	TRBV2	TRBJ1-1	.
TGTGCCAGCGGAACAGGGTACGGGGAGCTGTTTTTT	CASGTGYGELFF	.	TRBV28	TRBJ2-2	.
TGTGCCAGCAGCACCATTAGCGGGGGCCCGTACAATGAGCAGTTCTTC	CASSTISGGPYNEQFF	.	TRBV5-4	TRBJ2-1	TRBD2
TGTGCCAGCAGCTCCCGGACAGAGCTCGAGCAGTACTTC	CASSSRTELEQYF	.	TRBV5-4	TRBJ2-7	.
TGTGCCAGCAGGCGCACAGGGGGCGGTGAAGCTTTCTTT	CASRRTGGGEAFF	.	TRBV6-5	TRBJ1-1	TRBD1
TGCGCCAGCAGCTTAGGAGCTAACTATGGCTACACCTTC	CASSLGANYGYTF	.	TRBV5-1	TRBJ1-2	.
TGCGCCAGCAGCTCCCGGGGTCTACAGGGGGCAAGCGAGCAGTACTTC	CASSSRGLQGASEQYF	.	TRBV5-1	TRBJ2-7	TRBD1
TGTGCCAGCAGCTTATCTGGACATGAGGGCTACACCTTC	CASSLSGHEGYTF	.	TRBV11-2	TRBJ1-2	.
TGCGCCAGCAGCTTTACAGGGTCTGGCTACGAGCAGTACTTC	CASSFTGSGYEQYF	.	TRBV5-1	TRBJ2-7	.
TGTGCCAGCAGCGGGCTTCAGGGCTACGAGCAGTACTTC	CASSGLQGYEQYF	.	TRBV7-8	TRBJ2-7	.
TGTGCCAGCAGCGTAGGCCCCGGGGGGTCGGTCAATTCACCCCTCCACTTT	CASSVGPGGSVNSPLHF	.	TRBV9	TRBJ1-6	.
TGTGCCAGCAGGTTGGAGGGTCCTATTGCCAACGAGCAGTACTTC	CASRLEGPIANEQYF	few	TRBV6-1	TRBJ2-7	.